These T cell receptor beta chains were read from a single sample in a study of cytomegalovirus exposure and HLA in healthy donors. Data came from immunoSEQ multiplex PCR; TCRdb stores just in-frame clones and leaves some out. There are 150,000 to 200,000 clones in the sample; around four fifths occur only once, and around 1.3% lies in the top ten. The sample comprised PBMCs. The receptors originated from a woman aged 25 to 39 in good health and CMV-seronegative. Each CDR3 is given with its conserved first and last residue. A D gene is named only where the DNA matches it firmly.

v_gene: TRBV5-1
j_gene: TRBJ1-4
d_gene: NA
CDR3aa: CASSFHSTAGGKLFF

v_gene: TRBV9
j_gene: TRBJ1-1
d_gene: NA
CDR3aa: CASSATGQLSLNTEAFF

v_gene: TRBV6-5
j_gene: TRBJ2-7
d_gene: TRBD1
CDR3aa: CASSYGAGGSYEQYF

v_gene: TRBV30
j_gene: TRBJ1-2
d_gene: TRBD1
CDR3aa: CAWSHKGAYGYTF

v_gene: TRBV27
j_gene: TRBJ2-1
d_gene: TRBD1
CDR3aa: CASSLRWDRGRNEQFF

v_gene: TRBV7-9
j_gene: TRBJ2-7
d_gene: TRBD2
CDR3aa: CASSPARASGVNEQYF

v_gene: TRBV5-1
j_gene: TRBJ2-1
d_gene: TRBD1
CDR3aa: CASSSGGSKYNEQFF

v_gene: TRBV27
j_gene: TRBJ1-2
d_gene: NA
CDR3aa: CASSFLQGPRGGYTF

v_gene: TRBV9
j_gene: TRBJ1-3
d_gene: NA
CDR3aa: CASSFAGLGSGNTIYF

v_gene: TRBV5-4
j_gene: TRBJ2-3
d_gene: NA
CDR3aa: CASSLGQYTQYF

v_gene: TRBV30
j_gene: TRBJ2-3
d_gene: NA
CDR3aa: CAWAWGPTDTQYF

v_gene: TRBV30
j_gene: TRBJ1-1
d_gene: NA
CDR3aa: CAWRGQHTEAFF

v_gene: TRBV29-1
j_gene: TRBJ2-3
d_gene: TRBD1
CDR3aa: CSVRQGTITDTQYF

v_gene: TRBV5-1
j_gene: TRBJ2-1
d_gene: TRBD2
CDR3aa: CASSGGDGGVQFF

v_gene: TRBV4-2
j_gene: TRBJ2-3
d_gene: NA
CDR3aa: CASSQDGATDTQYF

v_gene: TRBV19
j_gene: TRBJ2-3
d_gene: TRBD2
CDR3aa: CASRATSGGYYTQYF

v_gene: TRBV27
j_gene: TRBJ1-5
d_gene: NA
CDR3aa: CASNDRGSAEPQHF

v_gene: TRBV5-4
j_gene: TRBJ1-3
d_gene: NA
CDR3aa: CASSRTGSNSGNTIYF

v_gene: TRBV2
j_gene: TRBJ2-3
d_gene: TRBD2
CDR3aa: CATQRGRTDTQYF

v_gene: TRBV7-9
j_gene: TRBJ1-5
d_gene: NA
CDR3aa: CASSSPGGSGNQPQHF

v_gene: TRBV2
j_gene: TRBJ2-2
d_gene: NA
CDR3aa: CASSTTTGVVLFF

v_gene: TRBV5-1
j_gene: TRBJ2-7
d_gene: NA
CDR3aa: CASSLAGRETYEQYF

v_gene: TRBV7-2
j_gene: TRBJ2-7
d_gene: NA
CDR3aa: CASGRGGSYEQYF

v_gene: TRBV28
j_gene: TRBJ2-3
d_gene: NA
CDR3aa: CASSLTARRGDTQYF

v_gene: TRBV27
j_gene: TRBJ1-6
d_gene: NA
CDR3aa: CASRPDSGLSPLHF

v_gene: TRBV5-1
j_gene: TRBJ2-7
d_gene: TRBD2
CDR3aa: CASSSPPAGGYEQYF

v_gene: TRBV7-2
j_gene: TRBJ2-3
d_gene: TRBD2
CDR3aa: CASTKHWGGVGTQYF

v_gene: TRBV5-6
j_gene: TRBJ2-6
d_gene: NA
CDR3aa: CASSFRASSGANGLTF

v_gene: TRBV5-5
j_gene: TRBJ1-5
d_gene: TRBD1
CDR3aa: CASSMTGSSPQPQHF

v_gene: TRBV27
j_gene: TRBJ2-2
d_gene: NA
CDR3aa: CASSLWGNRPGELFF

v_gene: TRBV19
j_gene: TRBJ2-2
d_gene: NA
CDR3aa: CASSLGFLRDTGELFF

v_gene: TRBV5-6
j_gene: TRBJ2-5
d_gene: NA
CDR3aa: CASSSRRGRLIETQYF